This T cell receptor beta chain is from a study of cytomegalovirus exposure and HLA in healthy donors (dated by TCRdb to the late 2010s). Turning to the overall study: An earlier analysis of fewer than 750 of the donors reported 276 Gb of sequence data and 117 million unique TCR beta sequences obtained from 150 million to 200 million T cells. The later analysis used no new phenotypic data to find candidate immune exposures, relying instead on TCR beta sequences and their occurrence across donors. A later genetic analysis used genome-wide SNP genotypes for about 65% of the 666 donors, treating that subset as a discovery cohort. An earlier analysis of roughly 580 of the donors used high-throughput TCR beta sequencing to judge whether each TCR beta V gene segment behaved as functional or pseudogenic. Every discovery cohort repertoire had been produced on one sequencing platform. Both class I and class II loci were covered by HLA typing, at four-digit resolution. An early release that covered more than 550 HLA-typed donors contained around 300 gigabases of sequencing data and roughly 84 million unique TCR sequences. A separate validation cohort of some 130 different subjects was used in addition to the 666-subject first cohort. The aim of the study was to test whether cataloging public T cell receptors could identify signatures of past pathogen exposure. To study patterns of TCR occurrence, a later analysis re-analyzed previously published TCR beta repertoires from 500 to 850 donors and added high-resolution HLA genotyping. To predict cytomegalovirus infection status, the study combined high-throughput TCR immunosequencing, statistical association of individual TCRs with disease status, and machine learning. Using immunosequencing, the study profiled T cell repertoires from 500 to 800 subjects and related those repertoires to cytomegalovirus serostatus. Among the roughly 390 genotyped donors, around 79% belonged to the genetic ancestry cluster associated with self-reported Caucasian donors. The number of typed donors differed by locus: about 620-640 for A, B, C, DRB1 and DQB1; 522 for DQA1; 606 for DPA1; and roughly 490 for DPB1. Alongside the repertoire data, information on donor age, sex, ethnicity and CMV serostatus was compiled. On average, about 200,000 unique TCR beta nucleotide sequences were sequenced per donor among 398 genotyped donors of the cohort, with approximately 18% of those sequences being non-productive. Roughly five DR-DQ haplotypes were treated as single units for association and clustering because of strong linkage in the cohort.

General study outcomes and caveats: Because counts were too low, seventeen rarely observed V segments, including chromosome 9 orphons, were left out of the earlier analysis of 500 to 650 of the donors. In both the original and validation cohorts, the classifier was reported to diagnose cytomegalovirus status with high specificity and sensitivity. In a later analysis, several top co-occurrence clusters were reported to appear linked to parvovirus B19, influenza, CMV and Epstein-Barr virus. Broadly in line with IMGT annotations, most TCR beta V segments showed up in productive rearrangements about 87% or about 30% of the time in an earlier analysis of 450 to 750 of the donors. A group of highly shared sequence variants was considered likely to be a technical artifact of the sequencing pipeline. V-gene and J-gene trimming of TCR beta chains was associated with a missense DCLRE1C variant in a later genetic analysis, and the association was replicated in an independent cohort. For the cohort, immune exposure information was limited to CMV serostatus. In the study, approximately 150 TCR beta chains were listed as associated with cytomegalovirus. A further reported finding was that TCR beta sequences accurately predicted the HLA-A and HLA-B alleles for most subjects in the first cohort. Strong co-occurrence of HLA alleles, especially DR and DQ, made assigning TCR associations to individual alleles difficult. Roughly uniform sequencing depth across donors was assumed in presence/absence analyses, although this assumption may not hold. Linkage disequilibrium might explain the correlated functional status among segregating V segments, but an unknown experimental factor could not be excluded. In a later analysis, HLA-associated TCR beta chains were found to be more clonally expanded and to have lower generation probabilities than equally common non-associated chains. HLA typing was unavailable for some donors at each locus, so association tests used only the typed subset. The 87-base-pair reads could not distinguish some IMGT-functional V segments, including TRBV6-2 and TRBV6-3, so those segments were excluded. In a later genetic analysis, fewer N-insertions in productive TCRs were reported among donors in an Asian-associated ancestry cluster than the roughly 640-donor mean. This cohort had only TCR beta chains sequenced, and the lack of alpha or paired-chain data limited which features could be detected. While some public TCRs were present in many individuals, most TCR sequences turned up only very rarely across donors. In vitro tests confirmed that a few of the cytomegalovirus-associated TCR beta chains recognize cytomegalovirus antigens. A later analysis associated 16,951 TCR beta sequences with specific HLA alleles at a false discovery rate of 0.05. In a later analysis, TCR association rates were found to vary across HLA loci, with the most associated TCRs seen for DRB1 alleles and the fewest for HLA-C alleles. A later analysis found that most CMV-associated TCR beta chains appeared HLA-restricted, with HLA associations seemingly driven largely by CMV exposure. According to the authors, the approach could potentially be generalized to other disease states and immunological phenotypes.

In total, over 600 healthy bone marrow donors made up the cohort. At the time of sampling, every cohort member was nominally healthy, though immune exposures that went unrecorded were likely present. The donor tested CMV seropositive, placing the donor among the 250 to 350 seropositive members of the cohort. A peripheral blood sample was provided by each donor, and peripheral blood mononuclear cells were used for TCR beta sequencing. Genomic DNA was extracted from the blood cell samples with the Qiagen DNeasy Blood Extraction Kit. Library construction relied on the immunoSEQ multiplex PCR assay. For the multiplex PCR, a mixture combining 60 forward primers for TCR Vbeta segments and 13 reverse primers for TCR Jbeta segments was used. Amplification of the CDR3 region of rearranged TCR beta genes was performed with a multiplex PCR assay on genomic DNA. The amplified TCR beta libraries were sequenced on the Illumina HiSeq System as 87-base-pair reads. As for the original processing: Across the 500 to 750 repertoires, a later analysis counted roughly 77 million unique TCR beta chains, approximately 12 million of which were shared by at least two donors. Raw reads were error-corrected and collapsed into unique sequences by a nearest-neighbor algorithm in which closely related sequences were merged to remove PCR and sequencing errors. To assign V, D and J gene segments, CDR3 sequences were aligned to IMGT reference sequences. Each retained sequence needed at least a six-nucleotide match to both a V gene segment and a J gene segment. A rearrangement was called productive if the CDR3 had no stop codons and remained in frame with V and J, and every other rearrangement was called non-productive. Following IMGT convention, CDR3 was defined as the stretch from the second conserved V-encoded cysteine to the conserved J-encoded phenylalanine. Sequences without an unambiguous match to a single V gene segment were excluded from the earlier analysis of a few hundred of the donors. In an earlier analysis of a few hundred of the donors, V segments were called functional above 56.7% productive rearrangements and were called segregating when the between-donor standard deviation exceeded 5%. To diagnose cytomegalovirus status from the catalog of TCR beta chain sequences, a statistical classification framework was built. A later analysis assigned V and J genes by comparing TCR nucleotide sequences with IMGT/GENE-DB human TR gene sequences. In a later analysis, CDR3 sequences and most-parsimonious VDJ recombination scenarios were assigned using the TCRdist pipeline. In a later analysis, each TCR beta chain was defined by its CDR3 amino acid sequence together with its V-gene family, and reads lacking a unique V-gene family were excluded. A later analysis removed 592 highly shared, low-generation-probability nucleotide sequences to deal with suspected cross-contamination and a sequencing artifact. In a later analysis, a clonal expansion index was calculated for each public chain from normalized within-repertoire ranks of inferred template counts. In a later analysis, generation probabilities were computed using a VDJ recombination model fitted to out-of-frame rearrangements, and the results were checked against IGoR. Hypergeometric tests were used in a later analysis to score TCR-TCR, TCR-HLA and TCR-CMV co-occurrence, with a repertoire-size bias correction applied to the TCR pairs. False discovery rates were estimated in a later analysis by permuting HLA or CMV assignments 20 times. In a later analysis, co-occurring TCRs were grouped using DBSCAN, and TCRdist sequence similarity was added for clustering within HLA-allele-positive subsets. Co-occurrence clustering excluded repertoires with fewer than 30,000 or more than 120,000 public chains, plus five with anomalous nucleotide sharing. TCRdb's version of the immuneACCESS table is confined to in-frame rearrangements and falls short of the full clone set. An unresolved V gene accounts for under half of the shortfall where checked; the remainder is of unknown origin. V, J and clone size derive from that table, while D and trimming were established from the DNA sequence. The sample table holds approximately 94,000 clones, of which roughly 72% were seen once. The ten largest clones take up around 5.3% of the sample.

Based on the germline V gene, the CDR1 and CDR2 sequences are KGHSH and LQKENI. The CDR3, from cysteine to phenylalanine, totals 14 residues. Here the CDR3 DNA is all that survives: 42 bases in frame from base 1. From V the trimming removes 5 bases and from J it removes 5 bases, while the gene matches leave 5 bases of the junction unaccounted for. A word on this clone: The antigen it binds to is not known. No per-base quality is available; no much larger clone lies one base away.

The sequence was collected from a man aged 25 to 40 in good health and CMV-seropositive. This chain is built from TRBV18 and TRBJ1-5, with 8 bases matching TRBD1. Sequenced input: PBMCs. The DNA sequence is TGTGCCAGCTCAGCCGGACAGGGTGATCAGCCCCAGCATTTT. Translation gives CASSAGQGDQPQHF. Joined to the reference TRBV18 and TRBJ1-5 proteins, this CDR3 gives the full variable domain: NAGVMQNPRHLVRRRGQEARLRCSPMKGHSHVYWYRQLPEEGLKFMVYLQKENIIDESGMPKERFSAEFPKEGPSILRIQQVVRGDSAAYFCASSAGQGDQPQHFGDGTRLSIL.